One TCR beta chain is described in this entry. This clonotype was seen a few times. Which antigen it targets is not known. The record has no base qualities; no much larger clone is one base away. TCR beta VDJ combination and CDR3 sequence profiling used genomic DNA as the template. An Illumina HiSeq 2000 was used for TCR repertoire sequencing. From the authors' description of their analysis: Repertoires were assessed using TRBV/TRBJ rearrangement plots, CDR3 size and DJ length profiles, and Simpson's diversity index. The immunodominant clone was defined as the most abundant DNA sequence in deep sequencing data. CDR3 amino acid sequences were checked for sharing across subjects and were also compared against the VDJdb database and published repertoires. TCRdb handled the public reads itself, with Q25 trimming in fastp and clone calling in MiXCR, and kept productive beta chains. Entries are consolidated by CDR3 protein sequence, retaining the most common genes and DNA. TCRdb, not the original authors, processed these V and J calls. Present in this sample are some 240,000 distinct CDR3 sequences, 34% of which were seen just once. The ten biggest clones cover around 1.1% of the sample.

V is cut by 5 bases and J by 9 bases, and the space between the germline ends is 14 bases. CDR1 MNHNS and CDR2 SASEGT are derived from the germline V gene. The CDR3 numbers 13 residues from cysteine through phenylalanine. Only the CDR3 portion is preserved as DNA: 39 bases, with reading frame beginning at the first base. The data originate from a study of CD8+CD57+ T cells in acquired aplastic anemia (dated by TCRdb to 2016 to 2019). In terms of the full investigation: DNA extracted from sorted CD4+ and CD8+ cells had a mean of about 3 ug, with a range of roughly 0.2 to 30 ug. Mean read counts for healthy donor samples were around 10 million for CD4+ cells and 11 million to 14 million for CD8+ cells.

Results the study describes overall, beyond this receptor: CD8+ Simpson's diversity did not differ significantly between patients and healthy controls (P=0.060). Approximately 31 CD8+ CDR3 sequences were found in both patients and controls but appeared to be highly expressed in patients and within the immunodominant clones of the patients.

In the study, sorted CD4+ and CD8+ blood T cells from patients with severe aplastic anemia and from healthy subjects underwent deep sequencing of TCR repertoires. Ficoll-Paque density gradient centrifugation was used to isolate peripheral blood mononuclear cells. CD4+ and CD8+ T cells were sorted by FACS or magnetic beads before DNA extraction. This TCR was sampled from a human donor in good health, serving as a control. The sample consisted of sorted CD4+, CD8+, or CD8+CD57+ T cells (not recorded which) from PBMCs. Recombination linked TRBV6-1 to TRBJ2-1; no D gene is confidently identified. The CDR3 here reads CASSSIAKPEQFF. The nucleotides are TGTGCCAGCAGTAGCATCGCGAAACCTGAGCAGTTCTTC.